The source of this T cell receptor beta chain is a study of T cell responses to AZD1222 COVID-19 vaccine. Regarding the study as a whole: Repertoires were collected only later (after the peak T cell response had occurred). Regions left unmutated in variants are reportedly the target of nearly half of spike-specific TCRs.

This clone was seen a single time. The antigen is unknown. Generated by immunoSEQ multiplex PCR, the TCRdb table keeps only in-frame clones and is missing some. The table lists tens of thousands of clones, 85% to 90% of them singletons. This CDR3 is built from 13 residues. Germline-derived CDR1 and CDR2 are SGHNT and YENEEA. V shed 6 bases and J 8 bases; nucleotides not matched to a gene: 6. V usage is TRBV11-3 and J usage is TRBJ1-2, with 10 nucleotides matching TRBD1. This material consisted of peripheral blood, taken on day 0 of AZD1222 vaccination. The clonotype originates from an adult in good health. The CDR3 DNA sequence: TGTGCCAGCAGTCCGGGACAGGGGAGAGGCTACACCTTC. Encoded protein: CASSPGQGRGYTF.